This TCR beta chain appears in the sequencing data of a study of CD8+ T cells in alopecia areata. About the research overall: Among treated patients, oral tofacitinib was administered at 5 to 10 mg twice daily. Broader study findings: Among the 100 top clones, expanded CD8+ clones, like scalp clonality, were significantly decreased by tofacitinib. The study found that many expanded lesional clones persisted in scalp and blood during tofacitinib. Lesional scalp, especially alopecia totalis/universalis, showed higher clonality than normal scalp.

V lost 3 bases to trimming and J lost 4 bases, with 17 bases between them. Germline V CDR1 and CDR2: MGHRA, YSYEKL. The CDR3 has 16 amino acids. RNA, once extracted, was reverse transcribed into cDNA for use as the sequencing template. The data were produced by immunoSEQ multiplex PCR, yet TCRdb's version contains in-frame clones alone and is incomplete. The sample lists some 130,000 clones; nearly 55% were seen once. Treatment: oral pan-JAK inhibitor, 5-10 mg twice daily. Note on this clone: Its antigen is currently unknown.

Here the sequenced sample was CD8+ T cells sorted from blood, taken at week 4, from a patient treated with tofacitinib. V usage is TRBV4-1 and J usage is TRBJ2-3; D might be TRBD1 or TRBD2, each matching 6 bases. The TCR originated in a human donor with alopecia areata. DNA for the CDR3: TGCGCCAGCAGCCAGCCGGTCGCGAGGGGGGCAGATACGCAGTATTTT. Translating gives CASSQPVARGADTQYF.